These 26 T cell receptor beta chains were all obtained from the same sample, sequenced in a study of T cell repertoires in cytomegalovirus infection. TCRdb independently ran MiXCR on the reads; one entry per CDR3 protein. The data show hundreds of thousands of distinct CDR3 sequences, with around 31% seen just once and 18% held by the top ten. No antigen has been identified for these receptors. Source: cultured PBMCs, taken from culture after CMV antigen stimulation. These receptors all come from a human donor in good health (CMV status not recorded). Some clones in this sample may be carry-over from other donors' samples.

About this clonotype: The missing conserved phenylalanine or tryptophan at the end of this CDR3 makes a read error likely. The V gene is TRBV19, the J gene TRBJ2-7; 9 positions agree with TRBD1. Germline V lookup: CDR1 LNHDA, CDR2 SQIVND (reference sequence). This CDR3 spans 14 amino acids. After removal of 7 bases from V and 2 bases from J, the junction contained 6 bases not matched to a gene. The CDR3 is CASNGQGTAYEQYS. The CDR3 DNA reads as TGTGCCAGTAACGGACAGGGGACGGCCTACGAGCAGTACTCC.

J is TRBJ2-3 and V is TRBV28; no definite D call. V shed 6 bases and J shed 5 bases, with 18 bases lying between them. CDR3 length: 15 residues. Germline values: CDR1 MDHEN, CDR2 SYDVKM. CDR3: CASRPVPSGRDTQYF. The CDR3, as DNA: TGTGCCAGCAGGCCAGTCCCTTCCGGCAGAGATACGCAGTATTTT.

This chain connects TRBV20-1 to TRBJ1-5; no definite D call. Looked up from germline, CDR1 is DFQATT and CDR2 is SNEGSKA (reference sequence). This CDR3 is built from 15 residues. The V gene lost 2 bases and the J gene lost 0 bases, with 11 bases spanning the gap. CDR3 region: CSARPHRYSNQPQHF. The CDR3 bases are TGCAGTGCTAGACCCCACAGATATAGCAATCAGCCCCAGCATTTT.

CDR3 loop: CASSWGRGREQFF. The CDR3 nucleotides read TGTGCCAGCAGTTGGGGGCGGGGTCGTGAGCAGTTCTTC. V is TRBV6-1 and J is TRBJ2-1, with D perhaps given as TRBD1 or TRBD2 (6 bases each). This CDR3 region has 13 residues. Germline V lookup: CDR1 MNHNS, CDR2 SASEGT. The V end lost 5 bases, the J end lost 9 bases, and 14 bases lay between the germline ends.

This clonotype was seen a few times. V and J are TRBV7-8 and TRBJ2-1, with 7 bases lining up with TRBD2. From germline, CDR1 is SGHVS and CDR2 FQNEAQ. The length of the CDR3 is 16 residues. Germline trimming cut 5 bases from V and 3 bases from J; bases unmatched to any gene: 10. CDR3: CASSSPLAENYNEQFF. The CDR3 bases are TGTGCCAGCAGCAGCCCCCTAGCGGAGAACTACAATGAGCAGTTCTTC. Combining the CDR3 with reference TRBV7-8 and TRBJ2-1 gives the whole variable domain GAGVSQSPRYKVAKRGQDVALRCDPISGHVSLFWYQQALGQGPEFLTYFQNEAQLDKSGLPSDRFFAERPEGSVSTLKIQRTQQEDSAVYLCASSSPLAENYNEQFFGPGTRLTVL.

In its sample, this clonotype was seen a few times. This rearrangement joins TRBV28 to TRBJ2-3; 9 bases agree with TRBD1. The CDR3 runs to 16 residues. J lost 0 bases, V lost 1 base, and 2 bases had no gene match. Per germline, CDR1 MDHEN and CDR2 SYDVKM. DNA of the CDR3: TGTGCCAGCAGTTTATCCGGACAGGGGAGCACAGATACGCAGTATTTT. Translated, it gives CASSLSGQGSTDTQYF. Full variable domain (outside the CDR3, taken from reference TRBV28 and TRBJ2-3): DVKVTQSSRYLVKRTGEKVFLECVQDMDHENMFWYRQDPGLGLRLIYFSYDVKMKEKGDIPEGYSVSREKKERFSLILESASTNQTSMYLCASSLSGQGSTDTQYFGPGTRLTVL.

The rearrangement uses TRBV2 and TRBJ2-1, with D perhaps TRBD1 (6 bases). The CDR3 is 16 residues long. The V end lost 2 bases, the J end lost 6 bases, and 17 bases lay between the germline ends. The germline V gene has CDR1 SNHLY and CDR2 FYNNEI. DNA for the CDR3: TGTGCCAGCAGTGAACTAGGGGCAGGGGAAGGCAATGAGCAGTTCTTC. This gives the protein CASSELGAGEGNEQFF.

This chain links TRBV5-5 with TRBJ2-3; possible D gene TRBD1, 8 bases. Trimming took off 4 bases at V and 5 bases at J, with 14 bases between the two ends. Per the germline V gene, CDR1 is SGHKS and CDR2 is YYEKEE (reference sequence). The CDR3 contains 14 residues. The CDR3 here is CASSVNRGGDTQYF. CDR3 sequence (DNA): TGTGCCAGCAGCGTAAACAGGGGGGGAGATACGCAGTATTTT.

As for this clonotype: A much larger clone differs by one base, so this may be a read error. The chain uses TRBV6-1 and TRBJ1-2; TRBD1 matches at 9 bases. Germline V gene data show CDR1 as MNHNS and CDR2 as SASEGT. This CDR3 is built from 15 residues. As DNA, the CDR3 is TGTGCCAACAGTTCACAGGGGGCGCGCGGCTATGGCTACACCTTC. Translated, it gives CANSSQGARGYGYTF.

This clonotype has a single count. The chain has TRBV7-2 and TRBJ1-1, with a tentative D call TRBD1 (6 bases). The CDR3 loop spans 14 amino acids. From germline, CDR1 is SGHTA and CDR2 FQGNSA. V was pared by 0 bases and J by 6 bases, with 11 bases between. This chain's CDR3 is CASSLAGGGSEAFF. In DNA, the CDR3 is TGTGCCAGCAGCTTAGCAGGGGGAGGATCTGAAGCTTTCTTT.

The chain links TRBV7-2 to TRBJ1-1, with unresolved D. The V end lost 4 bases, the J end lost 3 bases, and 9 bases lay between the germline ends. The CDR3 has 13 amino acids. Germline CDR1 and CDR2: SGHTA and FQGNSA. This CDR3 reads CASSSTRYTEAFF. The CDR3 nucleotides are TGTGCCAGCAGCTCGACAAGGTACACTGAAGCTTTCTTT.

This clonotype was seen at least ten times. V usage is TRBV7-2 and J usage is TRBJ2-1, with TRBD2 identical over 7 bases. The CDR3 contains 14 residues. With 0 bases clipped from V and 6 bases from J, the junction kept 2 bases outside the gene matches. The germline V gene has CDR1 SGHTA and CDR2 FQGNSA. The CDR3 loop reads CASSLASGANEQFF. The CDR3 DNA reads as TGTGCCAGCAGCTTAGCCAGCGGGGCCAATGAGCAGTTCTTC.

The table lists this clonotype with a few counts. Here the CDR3 DNA reads TGTGCCAGCAGCTTGTCCAGATTGGGCCCTAGCACAGATACGCAGTATTTT. Its protein product is CASSLSRLGPSTDTQYF. The chain carries TRBV11-2 and TRBJ2-3; D uncertain. Germline V CDR1 and CDR2: SGHAT, FQNNGV. The CDR3 is made up of 17 amino acids. V was trimmed by 3 bases and J by 0 bases, leaving 16 bases between them.

This clonotype occurred a few times. The rearrangement joins TRBV7-9 to TRBJ1-1, with 7 bases aligning to TRBD1. Germline V gives CDR1 SEHNR, CDR2 FQNEAQ (reference sequence). The V gene end was trimmed by 3 bases and the J gene end by 10 bases; junction bases not matched to a gene: 8. The CDR3 is 13 amino acids. CDR3 nucleotides: TGTGCCAGCAGCTTTGGGAAGGGGGCAGGAGCTTTCTTT. Encoded protein: CASSFGKGAGAFF.

The CDR3 here is CSASGTSGLSSYEQYF. The CDR3 DNA follows: TGCAGTGCTTCCGGGACTAGCGGGTTGAGCTCCTACGAGCAGTACTTC. The chain combines TRBV20-1 with TRBJ2-7, with TRBD2 matching 12 bases. Trimming cost V 5 bases and J 0 bases; bases outside gene matches: 8. Germline CDR1 DFQATT, CDR2 SNEGSKA (reference sequence). The CDR3 is made up of 16 amino acids.

The CDR3: CSARTGLAGAYEQFF. CDR3 sequence (DNA): TGCAGTGCCAGAACGGGACTAGCGGGAGCCTATGAGCAGTTCTTC. The chain combines TRBV20-1 with TRBJ2-1; TRBD2 matches 14 bases. V shed 6 bases and J 8 bases; nucleotides not matched to a gene: 9. Germline assignment: CDR1 DFQATT and CDR2 SNEGSKA (reference sequence). The length of the CDR3 is 15 residues.

The CDR3 DNA sequence: TGTGCCAGCAGCCTGGGACTAGCGGGAGGGCCGACGGCCCAGTACTTC. This codes for CASSLGLAGGPTAQYF. The J gene is TRBJ2-5, the V gene TRBV7-6; 16 nucleotides match TRBD2. Germline CDR1 and CDR2: SGHVS and FNYEAQ. The V gene end was trimmed by 5 bases and the J gene end by 9 bases; junction bases not matched to a gene: 9. This CDR3 is built from 16 residues.

In its sample, this clonotype was seen many times. This sequence joins TRBV7-2 and TRBJ1-6; D is undetermined. V dropped 2 bases and J dropped 7 bases, with 9 bases sitting between them. The CDR3 loop spans 14 amino acids. Germline V gives CDR1 SGHTA, CDR2 FQGNSA. CDR3 in amino acids: CASSLLGSNSPLHF. The DNA of the CDR3 is TGTGCCAGCAGCTTACTGGGGTCAAATTCACCCCTCCACTTT.

This clonotype was seen ten or more times. The chain couples TRBV7-2 to TRBJ1-5; D not resolved. Between the trimmed V and J ends, which lost 3 bases and 9 bases, there was a span of 9 bases. Germline V lookup: CDR1 SGHTA, CDR2 FQGNSA. The CDR3 runs to 12 residues. CDR3 sequence reads: CASSFSRRPQHF. In DNA form, the CDR3 reads TGTGCCAGCAGCTTTAGCCGGAGGCCCCAGCATTTT.

The V call is TRBV7-8, the J call TRBJ2-7, with 11 positions matching TRBD2. Germline V lookup: CDR1 SGHVS, CDR2 FQNEAQ. The CDR3 length is 16 residues. Unmatched junction bases numbered 12, after V lost 5 bases and J lost 6 bases. CDR3 DNA: TGTGCCAGCAGCACGGCAGTACTAGCGGGAGTTGCCGAGCAGTACTTC. As protein: CASSTAVLAGVAEQYF.

The genes are TRBV11-2 and TRBJ1-2, with D unclear. In germline, CDR1 is SGHAT, CDR2 FQNNGV. Between the trimmed V and J ends, which lost 5 bases and 3 bases, there was a span of 25 bases. The CDR3 has 18 amino acids. CDR3 sequence reads: CASSAEARHSSFYYGYTF. As DNA, the CDR3 is TGTGCCAGCAGCGCCGAAGCCAGACATTCGAGCTTTTACTATGGCTACACCTTC.

V gene TRBV20-1 combines with J gene TRBJ2-3; D possibly corresponds to TRBD1 (6 bases). CDR3 length: 15 residues. Germline V gene lookup returns CDR1 DFQATT and CDR2 SNEGSKA (reference sequence). The germline V and J ends were trimmed by 4 bases and 0 bases, with 14 bases remaining between them. The CDR3 reads CSATQGPASTDTQYF. CDR3 bases: TGCAGTGCTACGCAGGGGCCCGCCAGCACAGATACGCAGTATTTT.

The rearrangement joins TRBV12-3 or TRBV12-4 to TRBJ1-1, with a weak D call TRBD1 (5 bases). This CDR3 is built from 16 residues. Trimming shortened V by 5 bases and J by 10 bases, and 26 bases separated the two germline ends. The CDR3 DNA is TGTGCCAGCAGTCCTGACCCTCAGGGCCACCCCGCGGCAGCTTTCTTT. It yields the protein CASSPDPQGHPAAAFF.

The rearrangement links TRBV6-5 to TRBJ1-1, with 8 bases fitting TRBD1. This CDR3 spans 15 amino acids. Germline V gene sequence: CDR1 MNHEY, CDR2 SVGAGI. V lost 7 bases, J lost 3 bases, and 10 bases stayed unmatched. CDR3 sequence (DNA): TGTGCCAGCACCTTTCAGGGGGCCGGTGACACTGAAGCTTTCTTT. Its protein product is CASTFQGAGDTEAFF.

This clonotype came up a few times. V is TRBV5-4 and J is TRBJ1-2; no clear D. The CDR3 length is 15 residues. Deletions cut 0 bases from V and 3 bases from J, with 12 bases between. The V gene's germline CDR1 is SGHNT and CDR2 YYREEE (reference sequence). This CDR3 is CASSLGQFEDYGYTF. Written as DNA, the CDR3 is TGTGCCAGCAGCTTGGGGCAGTTTGAGGACTATGGCTACACCTTC.

The chain uses TRBV12-3 or TRBV12-4 and TRBJ2-1, with a possible D match to TRBD2 (6 bases). CDR3 length: 16 amino acids. V lost 7 bases, J lost 1 base, and 17 bases lay in between. Here the CDR3 reads CASKKALARSYNEQFF. The CDR3 DNA reads TGTGCCAGCAAAAAGGCCCTAGCGCGTTCCTACAATGAGCAGTTCTTC.